What follows are 27 T cell receptor beta chains derived from one specimen sequenced in a study of blood T cell repertoires in COVID-19. Only in-frame clones appear in the TCRdb table, and some are missing; sequencing was by immunoSEQ multiplex PCR. The sample includes about 160,000 clones, 92% of them seen just once. The source material was peripheral blood. The source is a man in his thirties or forties with COVID-19, enrolled during active disease.

Here the CDR3 reads CASSYSMIAGSGAQYF. The CDR3 region has the DNA TGTGCCAGCAGTTACTCGATGATAGCGGGATCCGGGGCCCAGTACTTC. This chain connects TRBV6-2 or TRBV6-3 to TRBJ2-5; 8 bases match TRBD2. The CDR3 runs 16 residues. Germline CDR1 is MNHEY and CDR2 is SVGEGT. V shed 0 bases and J 9 bases; nucleotides not matched to a gene: 12.

This clone showed up just once. The J gene is TRBJ2-1, the V gene TRBV27, with TRBD2 matching over 9 bases. CDR3 length: 16 amino acids. V was pared by 6 bases and J by 5 bases, with 11 bases of the junction left unmatched. In germline, CDR1 is MNHEY, CDR2 SMNVEV (reference sequence). CDR3 nucleotides: TGTGCCAGCAGCGAATTTAGCGGGAGCCCAAACAATGAGCAGTTCTTC. It codes for CASSEFSGSPNNEQFF.

V usage is TRBV21-1 and J usage is TRBJ2-3; no check of the table's D call, TRBD2, against the DNA was made. TRBV21-1 is listed as a pseudogene. CDR3 length: 19 amino acids. The CDR3 bases are TGTGCCAGCAGCAAATGGTTTTGGTCTAGCGGGACCCCCACAGATACGCAGTATTTT. Translated, it gives CASSKWFWSSGTPTDTQYF.

This clone has more than one count but fewer than ten. The chain combines TRBV30 with TRBJ1-2, with 11 bases fitting TRBD1. V lost 2 bases, J lost 6 bases, and 5 bases stayed unmatched. The CDR3 spans 14 residues. Germline V gene data show CDR1 as GTSNPN and CDR2 as SVGIG (reference sequence). The CDR3 DNA sequence: TGTGCCTGGAGTCGGGACAGGGGGGGACATGGCTACACCTTC. Translation gives CAWSRDRGGHGYTF.

The chain carries TRBV7-8 and TRBJ2-4; 7 positions agree with TRBD1. Germline CDR1 SGHVS, CDR2 FQNEAQ. V lost 5 bases to trimming and J lost 0 bases; unmatched junction nucleotides: 13. CDR3 length: 18 residues. Here the CDR3 DNA reads TGTGCCAGCAGCCTACCTTTGGACAGGTCAATAGCCAAAAACATTCAGTACTTC. It encodes CASSLPLDRSIAKNIQYF.

The chain links TRBV5-1 to TRBJ1-3; 7 bases are shared with TRBD1. The CDR3 spans 16 residues. CDR1 SGHRS and CDR2 YFSETQ come from the germline V gene. J was trimmed by 0 bases and V by 3 bases; bases with no gene match: 6. CDR3 residues: CASSSTGNPSGNTIYF. CDR3 bases: TGCGCCAGCAGCTCGACAGGGAATCCCTCTGGAAACACCATATATTTT.

CDR3 sequence: CASSIEENYGYTF. The CDR3 nucleotides read TGTGCCAGTAGTATAGAGGAGAACTATGGCTACACCTTC. The V call is TRBV19, the J call TRBJ1-2; D not certain. CDR1 and CDR2 from the germline V gene are LNHDA and SQIVND (reference sequence). The CDR3 covers 13 residues. V lost 0 bases and J 2 bases, leaving 4 bases between the germline ends. Full variable domain (missing parts from reference TRBV19 and TRBJ1-2): DGGITQSPKYLFRKEGQNVTLSCEQNLNHDAMYWYRQDPGQGLRLIYYSQIVNDFQKGDIAEGYSVSREKKESFPLTVTSAQKNPTAFYLCASSIEENYGYTFGSGTRLTVV.

This clone was detected only once. The V call is TRBV4-3, the J call TRBJ2-7; 7 bases fit TRBD1. The CDR3 runs 15 residues. The germline CDR1 and CDR2 sequences are LGHNA and YSLEER. The J segment lost 4 bases and the V segment lost 0 bases, leaving 6 bases of the junction unmatched. In nucleotides, the CDR3 is TGCGCCAGCAGCCAAGATCTGGCAGGGGGTTACGAGCAGTACTTC. As protein: CASSQDLAGGYEQYF.

This chain uses TRBV6-1 with TRBJ1-1; D is unclear. CDR1 and CDR2 from the germline V gene are MNHNS and SASEGT. The CDR3 sequence is 14 residues long. V was pared by 2 bases and J by 3 bases, with 10 bases between. CDR3 DNA: TGTGCCAGCAGTGAATCCGGGGTTTACACTGAAGCTTTCTTT. It translates to CASSESGVYTEAFF.

This chain connects TRBV18 to TRBJ2-7; tentative D call: TRBD1 (6 bases). The CDR3 runs 13 residues. Trimming removed 2 bases at V and 7 bases at J, with 12 bases between. Germline V gene sequence: CDR1 KGHSH, CDR2 LQKENI. The CDR3 is CASSPVVQGEQYF. CDR3 sequence (DNA): TGTGCCAGCTCACCAGTAGTACAGGGAGAGCAGTACTTC.

This chain uses TRBV6-6 with TRBJ1-4; TRBD1 agrees at 7 bases. CDR1 is MNHNY and CDR2 is SVGAGI in the germline V gene (reference sequence). With V trimmed by 2 bases and J by 5 bases, 8 bases remained unmatched. CDR3 length: 16 amino acids. The CDR3 nucleotides read TGTGCCAGCAGTTACGCACCGGGGACAGCAAATGAAAAACTGTTTTTT. Its translation is CASSYAPGTANEKLFF.

This clone was counted a single time. CDR3 coding DNA: TGTGCCAGCAGTCGCGGGGATCAGCCCCAGCATTTT. Residues: CASSRGDQPQHF. The chain combines TRBV27 with TRBJ1-5; D uncertain. Germline lookup yields CDR1 MNHEY and CDR2 SMNVEV (reference sequence). This CDR3 is built from 12 residues. Trimming left V 5 bases short and J 5 bases short, with 7 bases between.

This sequence joins TRBV30 and TRBJ1-5; no clear D. The germline gives CDR1 GTSNPN, CDR2 SVGIG (reference sequence). V gave up 4 bases and J gave up 4 bases, with 14 bases separating them. This CDR3 region has 14 residues. CDR3 nucleotides: TGTGCCTGGACTACCGGGTCTTTAAATCAGCCCCAGCATTTT. Amino acids: CAWTTGSLNQPQHF.

This chain links TRBV3-1 (or the pseudogene TRBV3-2) with TRBJ2-5; TRBD2 matches at 8 bases. This CDR3 spans 13 amino acids. With 5 bases clipped from V and 5 bases from J, the junction kept 4 bases outside the gene matches. The V gene's germline CDR1 is LGHDT and CDR2 YNNKEL (reference sequence). For the CDR3, the DNA is TGTGCCAGCAGCAAAGCGGGGGTGGAGACCCAGTACTTC. It is translated as CASSKAGVETQYF.

V is TRBV11-1 and J is TRBJ2-3, with unresolved D. V gave up 2 bases and J gave up 5 bases, with 8 bases separating them. In germline, CDR1 is SGHAT, CDR2 FQDESV (reference sequence). The length of the CDR3 is 13 residues. The CDR3 nucleotides are TGTGCCAGCAGCTTACCCGCAGGAGATACGCAGTATTTT. This gives the protein CASSLPAGDTQYF.

This clone was counted only a few times. V and J are TRBV7-2 and TRBJ2-1; 8 bases are a match to TRBD2. With 1 base clipped from V and 1 base from J, the junction kept 6 bases outside the gene matches. Per the germline V gene, CDR1 is SGHTA and CDR2 is FQGNSA. This CDR3 is built from 17 residues. The CDR3, as DNA: TGTGCCAGCAGCTTAGTTCGGGGGGGGAAATCCTACAATGAGCAGTTCTTC. Its protein is CASSLVRGGKSYNEQFF.

The V call is TRBV5-1, the J call TRBJ2-7; possibly TRBD1 for D (5 bases). The CDR3 length is 14 residues. CDR1 is SGHRS, CDR2 YFSETQ, per germline. The V end was cut by 0 bases, the J end by 5 bases, with 12 bases between. The CDR3 sequence is CASSLEGPGNEQYF. CDR3 bases: TGCGCCAGCAGCTTGGAAGGACCAGGGAACGAGCAGTACTTC.

This sequence joins TRBV3-1 (or the pseudogene TRBV3-2) and TRBJ1-5, with D perhaps TRBD1 (5 bases). V shed 1 base and J shed 5 bases, with 12 bases lying between them. Germline V gene sequence: CDR1 LGHDT, CDR2 YNNKEL (reference sequence). The CDR3 loop spans 15 amino acids. The CDR3 spells CASSQGREAHQPQHF. CDR3 sequence (DNA): TGTGCCAGCAGCCAAGGCAGGGAGGCGCATCAGCCCCAGCATTTT.

This chain uses TRBV13 with TRBJ1-3; D is possibly TRBD1 (5 bases). The CDR3 runs 18 residues. The germline V gene has CDR1 PRHDT and CDR2 FYEKMQ (reference sequence). V shed 2 bases and J shed 0 bases, with 17 bases lying between them. The CDR3 loop is CASSLRGSALGSGNTIYF. Written as DNA, the CDR3 is TGTGCCAGCAGCTTACGGGGGTCGGCACTTGGCTCTGGAAACACCATATATTTT.

This clone was detected only a few times. This chain connects TRBV2 to TRBJ1-2, with 9 nucleotides matching TRBD1. V lost 4 bases, J lost 5 bases, and 14 bases stayed unmatched. The CDR3 spans 17 residues. Germline V gene sequence: CDR1 SNHLY, CDR2 FYNNEI. CDR3 DNA: TGTGCCAGCAGTGCCGGACAGGGGCGGCCCTCTGGATATGGCTACACCTTC. Translated, it gives CASSAGQGRPSGYGYTF.

The chain joins TRBV19 to TRBJ2-7; 8 bases are a match to TRBD1. The CDR3 is made up of 16 amino acids. Trimming cost V 3 bases and J 7 bases; bases outside gene matches: 14. CDR1 is LNHDA and CDR2 is SQIVND in the germline V gene (reference sequence). CDR3 sequence (DNA): TGTGCCAGTAGTATTTCAGCTAGGACAGGGCCAGGGGAGCAGTACTTC. Translation gives CASSISARTGPGEQYF.

The chain recombines TRBV4-3 with TRBJ2-1; TRBD2 matches at 7 bases. Germline CDR1 and CDR2: LGHNA and YSLEER. After removal of 2 bases from V and 8 bases from J, the junction contained 15 bases not matched to a gene. The CDR3 has 17 amino acids. In DNA, the CDR3 is TGCGCCAGCAGCCAATTGGTACTAGCGTCCGAGGGGTATGAGCAGTTCTTC. It specifies CASSQLVLASEGYEQFF.

The CDR3 bases are TGTGCCAGTAGTATTATGGGGGGTTGGAGCAATCAGCCCCAGCATTTT. Translated, it gives CASSIMGGWSNQPQHF. This rearrangement joins TRBV19 to TRBJ1-5; D is perhaps TRBD1 (5 bases). CDR1 LNHDA and CDR2 SQIVND come from the germline V gene (reference sequence). The CDR3 consists of 16 residues. The V end lost 3 bases, the J end lost 1 base, and 13 bases lay between the germline ends.

This clone was picked up one time. This chain uses TRBV7-6 with TRBJ2-7; 10 bases line up with TRBD1. V lost 5 bases and J lost 6; bases outside the gene matches: 4. In germline, CDR1 is SGHVS, CDR2 FNYEAQ. CDR3 length equals 13 residues. CDR3 amino acids: CASSPGTGVEQYF. DNA of the CDR3: TGTGCCAGCAGCCCCGGGACAGGGGTCGAGCAGTACTTC.

This clone was detected once. J is TRBJ1-2 and V is TRBV15; 9 bases are shared with TRBD1. The CDR3 length is 15 residues. The germline CDR1 and CDR2 sequences are LNHNV and YYDKDF (reference sequence). The ends lost 3 bases at V and 4 bases at J; junction bases unmatched: 6. The DNA of the CDR3 is TGTGCCACCAGCAGGGGTACAGGGGGCATCTATGGCTACACCTTC. Translation: CATSRGTGGIYGYTF.

The rearrangement joins TRBV28 to TRBJ2-2; TRBD1 is a possible D gene (6 bases). Germline assignment: CDR1 MDHEN and CDR2 SYDVKM. Trimming removed 0 bases from V and 0 bases from J, with 8 bases in between. The CDR3 is made up of 16 amino acids. CDR3 residues: CASSLWGQSNTGELFF. The CDR3 DNA follows: TGTGCCAGCAGTTTATGGGGACAATCGAACACCGGGGAGCTGTTTTTT.

The chain uses TRBV27 and TRBJ1-1, with 8 bases lining up with TRBD1. Germline V gene sequence: CDR1 MNHEY, CDR2 SMNVEV (reference sequence). Unmatched junction bases numbered 6, after V lost 5 bases and J lost 1 base. CDR3 length: 15 amino acids. CDR3 coding DNA: TGTGCCAGCAGTCCGGACAGGGCGGGGAACACTGAAGCTTTCTTT. This translates into CASSPDRAGNTEAFF.